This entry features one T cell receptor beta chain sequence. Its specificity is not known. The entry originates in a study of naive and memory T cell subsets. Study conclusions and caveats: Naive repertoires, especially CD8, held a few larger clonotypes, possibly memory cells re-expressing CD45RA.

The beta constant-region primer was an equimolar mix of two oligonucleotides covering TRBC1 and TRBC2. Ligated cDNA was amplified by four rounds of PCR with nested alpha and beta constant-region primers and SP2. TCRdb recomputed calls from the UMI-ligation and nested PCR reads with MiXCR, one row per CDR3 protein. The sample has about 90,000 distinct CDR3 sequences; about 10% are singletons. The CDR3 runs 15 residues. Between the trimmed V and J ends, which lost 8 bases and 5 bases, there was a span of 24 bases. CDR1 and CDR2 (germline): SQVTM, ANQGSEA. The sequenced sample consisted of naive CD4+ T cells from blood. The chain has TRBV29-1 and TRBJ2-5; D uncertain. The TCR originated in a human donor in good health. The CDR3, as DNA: TGCAGCTATCTTCCCTTGGGCGCGATTGAGGAGACCCAGTACTTC. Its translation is CSYLPLGAIEETQYF.